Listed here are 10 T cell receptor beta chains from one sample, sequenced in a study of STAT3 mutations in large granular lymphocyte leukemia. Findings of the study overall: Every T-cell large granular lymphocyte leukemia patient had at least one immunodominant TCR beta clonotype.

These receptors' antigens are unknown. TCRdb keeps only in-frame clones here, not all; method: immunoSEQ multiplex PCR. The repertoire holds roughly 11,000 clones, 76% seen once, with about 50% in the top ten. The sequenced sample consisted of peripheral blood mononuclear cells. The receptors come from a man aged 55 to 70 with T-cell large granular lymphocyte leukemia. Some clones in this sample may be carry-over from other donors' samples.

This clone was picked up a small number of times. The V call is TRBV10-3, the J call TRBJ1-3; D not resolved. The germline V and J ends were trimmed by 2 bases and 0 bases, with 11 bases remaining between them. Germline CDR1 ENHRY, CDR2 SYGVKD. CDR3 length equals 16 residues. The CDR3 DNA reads TGTGCCATCAGTGAGCCGACAAGCCCCTCTGGAAACACCATATATTTT. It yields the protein CAISEPTSPSGNTIYF.

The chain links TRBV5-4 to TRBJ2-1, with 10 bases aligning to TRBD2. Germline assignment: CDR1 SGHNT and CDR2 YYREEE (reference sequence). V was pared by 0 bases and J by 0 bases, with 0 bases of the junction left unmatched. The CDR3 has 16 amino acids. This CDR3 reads CASSLGLAGSYNEQFF. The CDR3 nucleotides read TGTGCCAGCAGCTTGGGACTAGCGGGCTCCTACAATGAGCAGTTCTTC.

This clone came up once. CDR3: CASSPLAGGGVYNEQFF. DNA of the CDR3: TGTGCCAGCAGCCCCCTAGCGGGAGGGGGAGTTTACAATGAGCAGTTCTTC. The chain links TRBV4-2 to TRBJ2-1, with 12 bases aligning to TRBD2. V was clipped by 4 bases and J by 4 bases; unmatched bases: 8. In germline, CDR1 is LGHNA, CDR2 YNFKEQ. The length of the CDR3 is 17 residues.

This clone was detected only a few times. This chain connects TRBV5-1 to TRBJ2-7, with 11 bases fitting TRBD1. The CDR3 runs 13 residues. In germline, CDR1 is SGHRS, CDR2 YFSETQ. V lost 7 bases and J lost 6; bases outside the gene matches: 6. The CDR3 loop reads CASPRTGGAEQYF. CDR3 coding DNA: TGCGCCAGCCCCCGGACAGGGGGCGCCGAGCAGTACTTC.

The CDR3 nucleotides are TGTGCCAGCTCACCTATCACACCTCAAGAGACCCAGTACTTC. Its protein is CASSPITPQETQYF. This chain links TRBV18 with TRBJ2-5; D remains ambiguous. Trimming took off 3 bases at V and 2 bases at J, with 10 bases between the two ends. CDR1 is KGHSH and CDR2 is LQKENI in the germline V gene. CDR3 length: 14 amino acids.

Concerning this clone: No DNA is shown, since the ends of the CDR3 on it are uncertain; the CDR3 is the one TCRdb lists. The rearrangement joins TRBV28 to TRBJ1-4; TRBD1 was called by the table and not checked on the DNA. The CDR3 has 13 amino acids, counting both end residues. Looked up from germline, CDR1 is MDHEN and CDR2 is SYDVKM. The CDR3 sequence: CASSLRGVKNCFF.

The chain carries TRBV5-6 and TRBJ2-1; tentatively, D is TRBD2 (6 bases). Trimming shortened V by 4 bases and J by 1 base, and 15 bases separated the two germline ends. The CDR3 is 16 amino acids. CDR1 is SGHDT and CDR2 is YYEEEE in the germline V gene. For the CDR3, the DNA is TGTGCCAGCAGCCCGGCCGGGGGATCGTCCTACAATGAGCAGTTCTTC. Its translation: CASSPAGGSSYNEQFF.

The CDR3 loop is CASSEMAGSGYEQYF. The DNA for the CDR3 is TGTGCCAGCAGTGAAATGGCGGGATCCGGCTACGAGCAGTACTTC. The rearrangement joins TRBV2 to TRBJ2-7; D may be TRBD2 (6 bases). The CDR3 contains 15 residues. Per germline, CDR1 SNHLY and CDR2 FYNNEI. Trimming pared 2 bases from V and 3 bases from J, leaving 14 bases between.

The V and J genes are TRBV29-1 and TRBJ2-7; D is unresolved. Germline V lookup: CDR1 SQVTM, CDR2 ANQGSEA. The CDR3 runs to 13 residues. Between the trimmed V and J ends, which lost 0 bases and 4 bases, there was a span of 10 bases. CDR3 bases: TGCAGCGTTGAAGATGCCGACGGATACGAGCAGTACTTC. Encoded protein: CSVEDADGYEQYF.

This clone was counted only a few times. The CDR3 coding sequence is TGTGCCAGCAGCCCCGTGGGGGGTGGTACTGAAGCTTTCTTT. Its protein product is CASSPVGGGTEAFF. The J gene is TRBJ1-1, the V gene TRBV28; weak D call: TRBD1 (5 bases). The V end lost 6 bases, the J end lost 5 bases, and 16 bases lay between the germline ends. The CDR3 has 14 residues. Germline V gene data show CDR1 as MDHEN and CDR2 as SYDVKM.